This passage covers 13 T cell receptor beta chains from one sample sequenced in a study of PD-L1 blockade in urothelial cancer. Measured with immunoSEQ multiplex PCR; TCRdb has only the in-frame clones, and not every one. The top ten hold more than 8% of the sample, which has about 82,000 clones, 82% seen once. The sample consisted of PBMCs, taken around atezolizumab (anti-PD-L1) treatment. The receptors come from an older man with urothelial cancer.

The chain combines TRBV7-9 with TRBJ2-7; 8 bases line up with TRBD1. The CDR3 loop spans 15 amino acids. The J segment lost 1 base and the V segment lost 3 bases, leaving 5 bases of the junction unmatched. CDR1 SEHNR and CDR2 FQNEAQ come from the germline V gene (reference sequence). CDR3 protein: CASSFGTGGSYEQYF. For the CDR3, the DNA is TGTGCCAGCAGCTTCGGGACAGGCGGATCCTACGAGCAGTACTTC.

The genes are TRBV27 and TRBJ1-2; D not certain. Trimming removed 2 bases from V and 2 bases from J, with 9 bases in between. The germline CDR1 and CDR2 sequences are MNHEY and SMNVEV (reference sequence). The CDR3 is made up of 14 amino acids. The DNA for the CDR3 is TGTGCCAGCAGTTTAAACGGCGGAAACTATGGCTACACCTTC. The encoded protein is CASSLNGGNYGYTF.

This chain connects TRBV28 to TRBJ2-7; 10 bases are shared with TRBD2. The length of the CDR3 is 15 residues. Germline values: CDR1 MDHEN, CDR2 SYDVKM. The V gene end was trimmed by 5 bases and the J gene end by 7 bases; junction bases not matched to a gene: 11. The CDR3 DNA reads TGTGCCAGCAGTCCCGGGACTAGCGTGACGCGGGAGCAGTACTTC. Protein sequence: CASSPGTSVTREQYF.

The J gene is TRBJ1-1, the V gene TRBV5-1, with 9 bases fitting TRBD1. This CDR3 contains 12 residues. CDR1 is SGHRS, CDR2 YFSETQ, per germline. J was trimmed by 11 bases and V by 2 bases; bases with no gene match: 4. The DNA of the CDR3 is TGCGCCAGCAGCTTTGGGACAGGGATGGCTTTCTTT. Translating gives CASSFGTGMAFF.

V usage is TRBV5-8 and J usage is TRBJ2-5, with 7 bases fitting TRBD2. Germline CDR1 and CDR2: SGHTS and YDEGEE. The V and J ends lost 5 bases and 5 bases, in that order; junction bases with no gene match: 12. This CDR3 has 15 residues. Here the CDR3 DNA reads TGTGCCAGCAGTTCCACCGGGACTATTCACGAGACCCAGTACTTC. Its translation is CASSSTGTIHETQYF. Full variable domain (rest looked up from reference TRBV5-8 and TRBJ2-5): EAGVTQSPTHLIKTRGQQATLRCSPISGHTSVYWYQQALGLGLQFLLWYDEGEERNRGNFPPRFSGRQFPNYSSELNVNALELEDSALYLCASSSTGTIHETQYFGPGTRLLVL.

The chain employs TRBV19 and TRBJ1-5; possibly TRBD1 for D (5 bases). Trimming shortened V by 3 bases and J by 6 bases, and 18 bases separated the two germline ends. The CDR3 covers 16 residues. Germline lookup yields CDR1 LNHDA and CDR2 SQIVND (reference sequence). CDR3 protein: CASSIPGPGRGQPQHF. In DNA, the CDR3 is TGTGCCAGTAGTATCCCCGGACCCGGGAGGGGTCAGCCCCAGCATTTT.

The rearrangement joins TRBV19 to TRBJ2-6; 7 bases agree with TRBD1. Germline CDR1 is LNHDA and CDR2 is SQIVND (reference sequence). V trimming: 6 bases; J trimming: 2 bases; junction bases outside the gene matches: 10. The CDR3 length is 17 residues. The CDR3 here is CASSAGDRDPGANVLTF. CDR3 DNA: TGTGCCAGTAGCGCCGGAGACAGGGACCCTGGGGCCAACGTCCTGACTTTC. Together with reference TRBV19 and TRBJ2-6, the CDR3 gives the full variable domain: DGGITQSPKYLFRKEGQNVTLSCEQNLNHDAMYWYRQDPGQGLRLIYYSQIVNDFQKGDIAEGYSVSREKKESFPLTVTSAQKNPTAFYLCASSAGDRDPGANVLTFGAGSRLTVL.

The V and J genes are TRBV6-4 and TRBJ2-6; TRBD1 matches at 10 bases. CDR3 length: 17 residues. The trim removed 5 bases at V and 3 bases at J, leaving 7 bases unmatched. The germline CDR1 and CDR2 sequences are MRHNA and SNTAGT. CDR3 amino acids: CASSPRQGAGGANVLTF. The CDR3 coding sequence is TGTGCCAGCAGTCCTAGACAGGGGGCAGGTGGGGCCAACGTCCTGACTTTC.

The genes are TRBV28 and TRBJ1-4; no clear D gene. This CDR3 has 12 residues. Per germline, CDR1 MDHEN and CDR2 SYDVKM. V was clipped by 6 bases and J by 3 bases, with 5 bases between them. In DNA form, the CDR3 reads TGTGCCAGCAGCCCGGCTAATGAAAAACTGTTTTTT. Protein: CASSPANEKLFF. The full variable domain, in which reference TRBV28 and TRBJ1-4 provide the parts outside the CDR3, is DVKVTQSSRYLVKRTGEKVFLECVQDMDHENMFWYRQDPGLGLRLIYFSYDVKMKEKGDIPEGYSVSREKKERFSLILESASTNQTSMYLCASSPANEKLFFGSGTQLSVL.

The rearrangement joins TRBV6-6 to TRBJ2-7; 11 positions match TRBD1. The germline V gene encodes CDR1 MNHNY and CDR2 SVGAGI (reference sequence). Trimming removed 6 bases from V and 9 bases from J; junction bases left unmatched: 13. This CDR3 contains 15 residues. DNA of the CDR3: TGTGCCAGCAGCCCCGGGACAGGGGGATCTGCTAGGCAGTACTTC. It codes for CASSPGTGGSARQYF.

The J gene is TRBJ2-2, the V gene TRBV7-8; TRBD2 matches 8 bases. CDR1 is SGHVS and CDR2 is FQNEAQ in the germline V gene. The J segment lost 0 bases and the V segment lost 7 bases, leaving 7 bases of the junction unmatched. The CDR3 spans 16 residues. The DNA of the CDR3 is TGTGCCAGCACCCTCGGGCGGGGGGCGAACACCGGGGAGCTGTTTTTT. It translates to CASTLGRGANTGELFF.

This clone was found a few times. J is TRBJ2-2 and V is TRBV5-6, with a possible D match to TRBD1 (6 bases). CDR1 and CDR2 from the germline V gene are SGHDT and YYEEEE. V gave up 9 bases and J gave up 3 bases, with 12 bases separating them. The CDR3 runs to 13 residues. The CDR3 nucleotides are TGTGCCACCCAGAGGGGGTACACCGGGGAGCTGTTTTTT. Translating it yields CATQRGYTGELFF. The variable domain in full, with the rest retrieved from reference TRBV5-6 and TRBJ2-2, is DAGVTQSPTHLIKTRGQQVTLRCSPKSGHDTVSWYQQALGQGPQFIFQYYEEEERQRGNFPDRFSGHQFPNYSSELNVNALLLGDSALYLCATQRGYTGELFFGEGSRLTVL.

This clone was counted only a few times. V usage is TRBV27 and J usage is TRBJ2-7, with D possibly matching TRBD2 (6 bases). Trimming took off 3 bases at V and 4 bases at J, with 22 bases between the two ends. The germline gives CDR1 MNHEY, CDR2 SMNVEV (reference sequence). The CDR3 totals 17 residues. The DNA for the CDR3 is TGTGCCAGCAGTTTCTATAGGTTCAGGGAGGTAACGTACGAGCAGTACTTC. Translating it yields CASSFYRFREVTYEQYF.